The rows below give T cell receptor beta chains drawn from one sample of a study of cytomegalovirus exposure and HLA in healthy donors. Sequencing used immunoSEQ multiplex PCR; TCRdb keeps in-frame clones, though not all of them. The sample yields over 100,000 clones, over 65% seen once. Sequenced input: PBMCs. Receptors originate from a woman aged 30 to 39 in good health and CMV-seronegative. The CDR3 runs from the conserved cysteine through the conserved F or W. The order of the fields is D gene, V gene, J gene, clone size, CDR3 protein, CDR3 DNA. A D gene is named only where the DNA matches it firmly. Clone size is given for some rows only: seen once, a few or many times, or a class if the clone is expanded.

>.|TRBV7-8|TRBJ2-7|.
CASSLAGTLTYEQYF
TGTGCCAGCAGCTTAGCTGGCACGCTCACCTACGAGCAGTACTTC
>TRBD1|TRBV25-1|TRBJ2-1|.
CASSQSEGQGFGNEQFF
TGTGCCAGCAGTCAATCCGAGGGACAGGGGTTCGGCAATGAGCAGTTCTTC
>TRBD1|TRBV7-9|TRBJ1-5|.
CASSPTGEGNQPQHF
TGTGCCAGCAGCCCTACAGGGGAGGGCAATCAGCCCCAGCATTTT
>TRBD1|TRBV15|TRBJ1-1|.
CATSRGGTGGASTEAFF
TGTGCCACCAGCAGAGGCGGGACAGGGGGCGCGTCCACTGAAGCTTTCTTT
>.|TRBV27|TRBJ1-5|few
CASSLTVNQPQHF
TGTGCCAGCAGCCTTACAGTAAATCAGCCCCAGCATTTT
>TRBD2|TRBV27|TRBJ2-7|.
CASSPVSSGSYEQYF
TGTGCCAGCAGTCCCGTTTCTAGCGGGAGCTACGAGCAGTACTTC
>TRBD2|TRBV10-1|TRBJ2-7|.
CASSDPGLAGEQYF
TGCGCCAGCAGTGATCCCGGACTAGCGGGGGAGCAGTACTTC
>TRBD1|TRBV2|TRBJ1-2|once
CASKAPGRGAYGYTF
TGTGCCAGCAAGGCCCCCGGCAGGGGGGCATATGGCTACACCTTC
>.|TRBV4-3|TRBJ1-5|.
CASSQGTTNQPQHF
TGCGCCAGCAGCCAAGGGACAACTAATCAGCCCCAGCATTTT
>TRBD1|TRBV28|TRBJ1-5|.
CASTGTGVGVRSQPQHF
TGTGCCAGCACCGGGACAGGGGTTGGCGTGAGGAGTCAGCCCCAGCATTTT
>.|TRBV6-6|TRBJ1-1|.
CASLTSSRSDTEAFF
TGTGCCAGCCTGACCTCTTCGAGGTCGGACACTGAAGCTTTCTTT
>.|TRBV6-5|TRBJ2-7|.
CASSLTVYSYEQYF
TGTGCCAGCAGTCTCACAGTCTACTCGTACGAGCAGTACTTC
>TRBD1|TRBV7-9|TRBJ2-1|.
CASSSTGDNEQFF
TGTGCCAGCAGTTCGACAGGGGACAATGAGCAGTTCTTC
>TRBD1|TRBV4-1|TRBJ1-5|.
CASSQERDRGDQPQHF
TGCGCCAGCAGCCAAGAACGGGACAGGGGGGATCAGCCCCAGCATTTT
>TRBD2|TRBV5-4|TRBJ2-1|.
CASSSDSGSSYNEQFF
TGTGCCAGCAGCTCCGATAGCGGGAGCTCCTACAATGAGCAGTTCTTC
>.|TRBV11-3|TRBJ2-1|many
CASSSTNEQFF
TGTGCCAGCAGCTCGACTAATGAGCAGTTCTTC
>.|TRBV9|TRBJ2-5|.
CASSVGRVGETQYF
TGTGCCAGCAGCGTAGGCAGGGTCGGAGAGACCCAGTACTTC
>.|TRBV6-4|TRBJ1-6|medium-sized
CASSEEEGGGSPLHF
TGTGCCAGCAGCGAAGAAGAGGGGGGGGGTTCACCCCTCCACTTT
>.|TRBV5-6|TRBJ1-4|.
CASSLFQGRSEKLFF
TGTGCCAGCAGCTTGTTCCAGGGCCGGAGTGAAAAACTGTTTTTT
>.|TRBV7-9|TRBJ2-4|.
CASSSSDLAKNIQYF
TGTGCCAGCAGCTCCTCGGACTTAGCCAAAAACATTCAGTACTTC
>TRBD1|TRBV5-1|TRBJ1-4|.
CASSPGQGGEKLFF
TGCGCCAGCAGCCCGGGACAGGGGGGCGAAAAACTGTTTTTT
>.|TRBV20-1|TRBJ1-1|few
CSASENTEAFF
TGCAGTGCTAGTGAGAATACTGAAGCTTTCTTT
>TRBD1|TRBV5-6|TRBJ1-6|.
CASSLRTGTNSPLHF
TGTGCCAGCAGCCTTCGGACAGGCACTAATTCACCCCTCCACTTT
>TRBD2|TRBV11-3|TRBJ2-1|.
CASSRRGLAGADEQFF
TGTGCCAGCAGCCGCCGGGGACTAGCGGGAGCCGATGAGCAGTTCTTC
>.|TRBV29-1|TRBJ1-1|.
CSVGRATEAFF
TGCAGCGTAGGCAGGGCCACTGAAGCTTTCTTT
>TRBD1|TRBV7-2|TRBJ1-2|.
CASSPEGARGYTF
TGTGCCAGCAGCCCCGAGGGGGCGCGCGGCTACACCTTC
>TRBD1|TRBV18|TRBJ2-7|few
CASSPRLGTAYYEQYF
TGTGCCAGCTCACCACGGCTAGGGACAGCCTACTACGAGCAGTACTTC
>TRBD2|TRBV29-1|TRBJ2-3|.
CSVDGVAGGPADTQYF
TGCAGCGTTGATGGTGTAGCGGGAGGGCCCGCAGATACGCAGTATTTT
>.|TRBV27|TRBJ2-5|.
CASSEPGAQETQYF
TGTGCCAGCAGTGAACCAGGGGCACAAGAGACCCAGTACTTC
>.|TRBV21-1|TRBJ1-1|few
CASSYREWDTEAFF
TGTGCCAGCAGTTACAGGGAATGGGACACTGAAGCTTTCTTT
>TRBD2|TRBV9|TRBJ2-3|.
CASSVATGGDTQYF
TGTGCCAGCAGCGTAGCTACGGGGGGGGATACGCAGTATTTT
>TRBD1|TRBV10-3|TRBJ1-2|.
CAISDSGTGPYGYTF
TGTGCCATCAGTGATTCGGGGACAGGACCATATGGCTACACCTTC
>.|TRBV4-1|TRBJ1-1|.
CASSPGGTQGTEAFF
TGCGCCAGCAGCCCCGGCGGGACCCAGGGCACTGAAGCTTTCTTT
>.|TRBV27|TRBJ1-5|.
CASSLRLSGGEPQHF
TGTGCCAGCAGTTTACGGTTGTCGGGGGGCGAACCCCAGCATTTT
>.|TRBV6-6|TRBJ1-5|.
CASSYSTGTSNQPQHF
TGTGCCAGCAGTTACTCGACAGGAACGAGCAATCAGCCCCAGCATTTT
>TRBD1|TRBV15|TRBJ1-4|.
CATSRDRGTGGEKLFF
TGTGCCACCAGCAGAGATCGGGGAACAGGGGGTGAAAAACTGTTTTTT
>.|TRBV6-1|TRBJ2-2|.
CASILDSTGELFF
TGTGCCAGCATTCTCGACAGTACCGGGGAGCTGTTTTTT
>.|TRBV21-1|TRBJ1-2|.
CASSRVLDPTSKGANYGYTF
TGTGCCAGCAGCAGAGTTTTAGACCCGACCTCCAAAGGGGCTAACTATGGCTACACCTTC
>.|TRBV6-1|TRBJ1-4|.
CASSDLGQSNEKLFF
TGTGCCAGCAGTGATTTAGGACAGAGTAATGAAAAACTGTTTTTT
>TRBD1|TRBV5-6|TRBJ1-2|.
CASSLAPGGGYTF
TGTGCCAGCAGCTTGGCACCAGGGGGAGGCTACACCTTC
>TRBD2|TRBV7-9|TRBJ2-3|.
CASTNPGGSTDTQYF
TGTGCCAGCACAAACCCGGGGGGGAGCACAGATACGCAGTATTTT